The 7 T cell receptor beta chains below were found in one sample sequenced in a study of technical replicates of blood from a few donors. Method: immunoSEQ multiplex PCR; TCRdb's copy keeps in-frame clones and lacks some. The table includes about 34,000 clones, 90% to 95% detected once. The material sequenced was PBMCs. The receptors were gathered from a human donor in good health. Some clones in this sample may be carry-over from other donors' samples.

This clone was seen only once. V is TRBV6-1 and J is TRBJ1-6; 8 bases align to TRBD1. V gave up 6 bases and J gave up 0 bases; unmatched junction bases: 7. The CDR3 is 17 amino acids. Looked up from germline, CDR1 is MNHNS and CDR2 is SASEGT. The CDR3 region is CASRERTGGSYNSPLHF. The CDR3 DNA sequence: TGTGCCAGCAGAGAAAGAACAGGGGGCTCCTATAATTCACCCCTCCACTTT.

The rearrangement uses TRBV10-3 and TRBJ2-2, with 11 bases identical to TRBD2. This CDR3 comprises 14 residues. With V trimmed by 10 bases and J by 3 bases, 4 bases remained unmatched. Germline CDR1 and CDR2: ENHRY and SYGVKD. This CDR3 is CATFSGRDTGELFF. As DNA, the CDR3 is TGTGCCACTTTTAGCGGGAGGGACACCGGGGAGCTGTTTTTT.

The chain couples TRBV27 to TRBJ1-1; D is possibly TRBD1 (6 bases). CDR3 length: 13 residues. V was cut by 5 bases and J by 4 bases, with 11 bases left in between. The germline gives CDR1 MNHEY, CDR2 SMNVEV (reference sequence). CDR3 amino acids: CASSPQGSTEAFF. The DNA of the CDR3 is TGTGCCAGCAGTCCCCAGGGGTCCACTGAAGCTTTCTTT.

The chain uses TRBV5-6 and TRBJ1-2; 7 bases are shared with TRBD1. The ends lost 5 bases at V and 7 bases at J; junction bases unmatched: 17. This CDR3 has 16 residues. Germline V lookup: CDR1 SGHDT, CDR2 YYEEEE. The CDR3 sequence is CASSTLSDRAFSGYTF. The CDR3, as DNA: TGTGCCAGCAGTACCTTATCCGACAGGGCATTTTCTGGCTACACCTTC.

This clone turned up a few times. The CDR3 DNA follows: TGTGCCATCAGTTCCGGGACTAGCGGGACGAGCGGGGAGCTGTTTTTT. Encoded protein: CAISSGTSGTSGELFF. This chain uses TRBV10-3 with TRBJ2-2; 13 bases fit TRBD2. Germline CDR1 and CDR2: ENHRY and SYGVKD. J gave up 7 bases and V 5 bases, and 7 bases lay outside the gene matches. The CDR3 has 16 residues.

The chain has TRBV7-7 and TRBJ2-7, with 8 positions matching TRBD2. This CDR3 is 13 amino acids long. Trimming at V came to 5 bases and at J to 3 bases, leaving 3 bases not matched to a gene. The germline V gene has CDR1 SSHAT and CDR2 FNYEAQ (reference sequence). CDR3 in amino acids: CASSPGGGYEQYF. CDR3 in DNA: TGTGCCAGCAGCCCCGGGGGGGGCTACGAGCAGTACTTC.

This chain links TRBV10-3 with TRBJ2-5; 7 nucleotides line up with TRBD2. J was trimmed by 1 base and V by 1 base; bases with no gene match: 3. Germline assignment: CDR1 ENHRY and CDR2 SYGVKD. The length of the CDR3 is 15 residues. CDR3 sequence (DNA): TGTGCCATCAGTGAGTGGGAGGGACCCCAAGAGACCCAGTACTTC. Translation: CAISEWEGPQETQYF.